The 10 T cell receptor beta chains reported below all come from one sample, sequenced in a study of blood T cell repertoires in COVID-19. Some clones are missing from TCRdb's copy, which holds only in-frame ones; the method was immunoSEQ multiplex PCR. This table has about 250,000 clones, approximately 90% appearing once. Input material: peripheral blood. Receptor source: a woman aged 30 to 39 with COVID-19, enrolled during active disease.

The chain employs TRBV28 and TRBJ2-7; 7 bases fit TRBD2. V was pared by 3 bases and J by 2 bases, with 10 bases of the junction left unmatched. The CDR3 runs 16 residues. Germline assignment: CDR1 MDHEN and CDR2 SYDVKM. CDR3 amino acids: CASSFIVGGMAYEQYF. The CDR3 nucleotides read TGTGCCAGCAGTTTCATCGTCGGGGGGATGGCCTACGAGCAGTACTTC.

This clone was observed once. This chain joins TRBV5-5 and TRBJ2-3; 8 positions match TRBD2. Trimming at V came to 4 bases and at J to 3 bases, leaving 7 bases not matched to a gene. Germline V gene lookup returns CDR1 SGHKS and CDR2 YYEKEE (reference sequence). This CDR3 is built from 15 residues. The CDR3 protein is CASSARAGATDTQYF. DNA of the CDR3: TGTGCCAGCAGCGCGAGAGCGGGGGCAACAGATACGCAGTATTTT.

This clone has only one observation. The chain couples TRBV5-1 to TRBJ2-6; D remains ambiguous. V was shortened by 0 bases and J by 0 bases, with 13 bases between the two germline ends. CDR3 length: 18 residues. Looked up from germline, CDR1 is SGHRS and CDR2 is YFSETQ. The CDR3 nucleotides read TGCGCCAGCAGCTTGGCTTCAGTTATATACTCTGGGGCCAACGTCCTGACTTTC. Protein: CASSLASVIYSGANVLTF.

The chain joins TRBV11-2 to TRBJ2-5; 9 nucleotides line up with TRBD2. Germline CDR1 reads SGHAT; CDR2 reads FQNNGV. This CDR3 spans 16 amino acids. V was clipped by 5 bases and J by 0 bases; unmatched bases: 7. The CDR3 region is CASSVHSGGYQETQYF. DNA of the CDR3: TGTGCCAGCAGCGTCCACAGCGGGGGGTACCAAGAGACCCAGTACTTC.

The chain couples TRBV19 to TRBJ2-1, with 7 bases lining up with TRBD2. The J segment lost 8 bases and the V segment lost 0 bases, leaving 10 bases of the junction unmatched. The CDR3 covers 16 residues. The V gene's germline CDR1 is LNHDA and CDR2 SQIVND (reference sequence). The CDR3: CASSIERTRGIDEQFF. The CDR3 DNA follows: TGTGCCAGTAGTATAGAAAGGACTAGAGGGATCGATGAGCAGTTCTTC. Full variable domain (missing parts from reference TRBV19 and TRBJ2-1): DGGITQSPKYLFRKEGQNVTLSCEQNLNHDAMYWYRQDPGQGLRLIYYSQIVNDFQKGDIAEGYSVSREKKESFPLTVTSAQKNPTAFYLCASSIERTRGIDEQFFGPGTRLTVL.

The chain joins TRBV6-5 to TRBJ1-6; 8 bases line up with TRBD1. This CDR3 has 16 residues. The trim removed 4 bases at V and 10 bases at J, leaving 12 bases unmatched. Germline assignment: CDR1 MNHEY and CDR2 SVGAGI. CDR3 DNA: TGTGCCAGCAGTTGGACGACAGGGGTGTTGGGGTCACCCCTCCACTTT. It specifies CASSWTTGVLGSPLHF.

This chain links TRBV5-1 with TRBJ2-1, with TRBD1 identical over 7 bases. This CDR3 spans 17 amino acids. Looked up from germline, CDR1 is SGHRS and CDR2 is YFSETQ. With 7 bases clipped from V and 5 bases from J, the junction kept 18 bases outside the gene matches. Here the CDR3 reads CASGSLKQGKIHNEQFF. CDR3 bases: TGCGCCAGCGGCTCACTCAAACAGGGGAAGATCCACAATGAGCAGTTCTTC. The full variable domain, in which reference TRBV5-1 and TRBJ2-1 provide the parts outside the CDR3, is KAGVTQTPRYLIKTRGQQVTLSCSPISGHRSVSWYQQTPGQGLQFLFEYFSETQRNKGNFPGRFSGRQFSNSRSEMNVSTLELGDSALYLCASGSLKQGKIHNEQFFGPGTRLTVL.

J is TRBJ2-1 and V is TRBV4-3; TRBD2 agrees at 11 bases. V trimming: 0 bases; J trimming: 10 bases; junction bases outside the gene matches: 5. The CDR3 contains 15 residues. Germline V gene lookup returns CDR1 LGHNA and CDR2 YSLEER. The CDR3 region has the DNA TGCGCCAGCAGCCAAGATGGCCTAGCGGGAGGCGAGCAGTTCTTC. Translated: CASSQDGLAGGEQFF.

The chain carries TRBV7-8 and TRBJ1-6; 7 bases line up with TRBD1. This CDR3 has 13 residues. From germline, CDR1 is SGHVS and CDR2 FQNEAQ. V gave up 4 bases and J gave up 10 bases; unmatched junction bases: 4. The CDR3 protein is CASSSDRDSPLHF. The CDR3 DNA reads TGTGCCAGCAGCTCCGACAGGGACTCACCCCTCCACTTT.

The gene calls are TRBV7-2 and TRBJ2-1; unclear D gene. Trimming took off 4 bases at V and 9 bases at J, with 10 bases between the two ends. Germline loops: CDR1 SGHTA, CDR2 FQGNSA. This CDR3 is 12 amino acids long. CDR3 coding DNA: TGTGCCAGCAGCTCCCGCTTCGGTGAGCAGTTCTTC. Translating gives CASSSRFGEQFF.